The 11 T cell receptor beta chains listed next were all sequenced from one sample in a study of T cell repertoires in cytomegalovirus infection. Their antigen targets remain unknown. TCRdb called the reads again in MiXCR, with one record for every CDR3 protein. The sample yields about 51,000 distinct CDR3 sequences, around 20% seen once. The specimen comprised CD8+ T cells from cultured PBMCs, sampled from culture after CMV antigen stimulation. The receptors were gathered from a human donor in good health (CMV status not recorded). Some clones in this sample may be carry-over from other donors' samples.

V and J are TRBV28 and TRBJ1-5; D gene ambiguous. This CDR3 contains 14 residues. Trimming shortened V by 5 bases and J by 0 bases, and 8 bases separated the two germline ends. Looked up from germline, CDR1 is MDHEN and CDR2 is SYDVKM. This CDR3 is CASSPPYSNQPQHF. The CDR3 DNA follows: TGTGCCAGCAGTCCTCCTTATAGCAATCAGCCCCAGCATTTT. The full variable domain, in which reference TRBV28 and TRBJ1-5 provide the parts outside the CDR3, is DVKVTQSSRYLVKRTGEKVFLECVQDMDHENMFWYRQDPGLGLRLIYFSYDVKMKEKGDIPEGYSVSREKKERFSLILESASTNQTSMYLCASSPPYSNQPQHFGDGTRLSIL.

By frequency in the sample, this clonotype is medium-sized. The V and J genes are TRBV7-3 and TRBJ2-2, with no clear D. CDR3 length: 13 amino acids. Per germline, CDR1 SGHTA and CDR2 FQGTGA. V gave up 5 bases and J gave up 1 base, with 5 bases separating them. CDR3 loop: CASSLRNTGELFF. CDR3 nucleotides: TGTGCCAGCAGCCTCAGGAACACCGGGGAGCTGTTTTTT.

This chain links TRBV27 with TRBJ2-7; D may be TRBD1 (6 bases). V lost 5 bases and J lost 4, with 12 bases in between. Germline V gene data show CDR1 as MNHEY and CDR2 as SMNVEV (reference sequence). This CDR3 is 13 amino acids long. DNA of the CDR3: TGTGCCAGCAGTCCGACAGGCTGGTACGAGCAGTACTTC. Translated: CASSPTGWYEQYF.

The rearrangement uses TRBV11-2 and TRBJ2-7; tentatively, D is TRBD2 (5 bases). The CDR3 contains 15 residues. Germline assignment: CDR1 SGHAT and CDR2 FQNNGV. V was cut by 0 bases and J by 6 bases, with 15 bases left in between. CDR3 residues: CASSLEGGLPLEQYF. CDR3 DNA: TGTGCCAGCAGCTTAGAGGGCGGGCTTCCGCTCGAGCAGTACTTC.

This clonotype was observed a few times. The chain combines TRBV7-4 with TRBJ2-5; D tentatively reads TRBD1 or TRBD2 (6 bases each). This CDR3 comprises 14 residues. CDR1 and CDR2 from the germline V gene are SGHVT and SQSDAQ. V lost 2 bases and J lost 5, with 12 bases in between. Written as DNA, the CDR3 is TGTGCCAGCAGCTTATCACAGGGAGGCGAGACCCAGTACTTC. As protein: CASSLSQGGETQYF.

This clonotype was picked up a small number of times. The chain uses TRBV7-9 and TRBJ2-7; 10 bases match TRBD2. This CDR3 has 14 amino acids. The germline gives CDR1 SEHNR, CDR2 FQNEAQ (reference sequence). With V trimmed by 5 bases and J by 3 bases, 4 bases remained unmatched. CDR3 DNA: TGTGCCAGCAGCACACCTAGCGGGGGCTACGAGCAGTACTTC. It translates to CASSTPSGGYEQYF. Variable domain in full (rest from reference TRBV7-9 and TRBJ2-7): DTGVSQNPRHKITKRGQNVTFRCDPISEHNRLYWYRQTLGQGPEFLTYFQNEAQLEKSRLLSDRFSAERPKGSFSTLEIQRTEQGDSAMYLCASSTPSGGYEQYFGPGTRLTVT.

The CDR3 spells CASSLVWASYEQYF. The CDR3 DNA reads TGTGCCAGCAGCTTAGTGTGGGCCTCCTACGAGCAGTACTTC. The V call is TRBV7-8, the J call TRBJ2-7; no clear D gene. V lost 1 base and J 0 bases, leaving 7 bases between the germline ends. CDR3 length: 14 residues. CDR1 is SGHVS and CDR2 is FQNEAQ in the germline V gene. Filled out from reference TRBV7-8 and TRBJ2-7, the complete variable domain reads GAGVSQSPRYKVAKRGQDVALRCDPISGHVSLFWYQQALGQGPEFLTYFQNEAQLDKSGLPSDRFFAERPEGSVSTLKIQRTQQEDSAVYLCASSLVWASYEQYFGPGTRLTVT.

A few counts support this clonotype. The chain couples TRBV28 to TRBJ1-6; possible D gene TRBD1, 5 bases. The ends were cut back, 6 bases at V and 4 bases at J, with 13 bases in the middle. Looked up from germline, CDR1 is MDHEN and CDR2 is SYDVKM. CDR3 length: 15 amino acids. CDR3 residues: CASSRDADYNSPLHF. The CDR3 coding sequence is TGTGCCAGCAGCCGGGACGCGGATTATAATTCACCCCTCCACTTT. The full variable domain, completed using reference TRBV28 and TRBJ1-6, is DVKVTQSSRYLVKRTGEKVFLECVQDMDHENMFWYRQDPGLGLRLIYFSYDVKMKEKGDIPEGYSVSREKKERFSLILESASTNQTSMYLCASSRDADYNSPLHFGNGTRLTVT.

DNA of the CDR3: TGTGCCAGCAGTAAGGTCGTCTACTACGAGCAGTACTTC. It encodes CASSKVVYYEQYF. V gene TRBV2 combines with J gene TRBJ2-7; no definite D call. The CDR3 is made up of 13 amino acids. V was clipped by 5 bases and J by 3 bases, with 11 bases between them. The germline gives CDR1 SNHLY, CDR2 FYNNEI.

The genes are TRBV28 and TRBJ2-5; D unclear. The germline gives CDR1 MDHEN, CDR2 SYDVKM. There are 12 residues in the CDR3. V shed 2 bases and J shed 5 bases, with 6 bases lying between them. Here the CDR3 reads CASSLPGETQYF. The DNA for the CDR3 is TGTGCCAGCAGTTTACCCGGCGAGACCCAGTACTTC.

The chain carries TRBV7-9 and TRBJ2-7; TRBD1 might be the D (5 bases). Germline CDR1 reads SEHNR; CDR2 reads FQNEAQ (reference sequence). CDR3 length equals 14 residues. Trimming took off 6 bases at V and 0 bases at J, with 12 bases between the two ends. The CDR3 is CASSSMDTSYEQYF. The DNA of the CDR3 is TGTGCCAGCAGTTCCATGGACACCTCCTACGAGCAGTACTTC.